These T cell receptor beta chains were read from a single sample in a study of vaccination and CD4 T cells after COVID-19. TCRdb analysed the PCR reads with MiXCR anew, one entry per CDR3 protein. The profile shows 8,000 to 10,000 distinct CDR3 sequences, 35% to 40% of them singletons. The antigens these receptors bind are not known. Sequencing was done on a sample of CD4+ T cells from blood, cultured in vitro. The receptors were sampled from a human donor who had recovered from COVID-19. Each CDR3 is given with its conserved first and last residue. A D gene is named only where the DNA matches it firmly. A clone size is listed for some rows: how often the clone was seen (once, few, many), or a class if it is expanded.

J gene,clone size,D gene,V gene,CDR3 protein,CDR3 DNA
TRBJ1-2,few,TRBD1,TRBV19,CATLPGQGYGYTF,TGTGCCACCTTGCCGGGACAGGGCTATGGCTACACCTTC
TRBJ2-1,NA,NA,TRBV6-1,CASSYRGPEGNEQFF,TGTGCCAGCAGCTATCGGGGCCCGGAGGGCAATGAGCAGTTCTTC
TRBJ1-2,NA,NA,TRBV5-6,CASKRLYGYTF,TGTGCCAGCAAACGTTTATATGGCTACACCTTC
TRBJ2-5,NA,TRBD2,TRBV20-1,CSAWASGKETQYF,TGCAGTGCCTGGGCTAGCGGTAAGGAGACCCAGTACTTC
TRBJ2-3,NA,NA,TRBV20-1,CSAYPRRGTTDTQYF,TGCAGTGCTTACCCTAGGCGGGGCACCACAGATACGCAGTATTTT
TRBJ2-3,NA,NA,TRBV12-3/TRBV12-4,CASTRGDTQYF,TGTGCCAGCACCCGTGGGGATACGCAGTATTTT
TRBJ1-5,few,NA,TRBV6-5,CASSYFQPQHF,TGTGCCAGCAGTTACTTCCAGCCCCAGCATTTT
TRBJ1-3,NA,TRBD1,TRBV2,CASSEVLRGRSGNTIYF,TGTGCCAGCAGTGAGGTCCTCAGGGGGCGATCTGGAAACACCATATATTTT
TRBJ2-6,NA,NA,TRBV6-2/TRBV6-3,CASSWQTTGANVLTF,TGTGCCAGCAGTTGGCAAACTACTGGGGCCAACGTCCTGACTTTC
TRBJ1-2,few,NA,TRBV1,CTSSREGSGGYTF,TGCACCAGCAGCCGGGAGGGTTCCGGTGGCTACACCTTC
TRBJ2-3,once,NA,TRBV10-1,CASSPGGRGTDTQYF,TGCGCCAGCAGCCCGGGGGGCCGTGGGACAGATACGCAGTATTTT
TRBJ1-2,NA,NA,TRBV11-3,CASSLGTSYGYTF,TGTGCCAGCAGCTTAGGGACCTCCTATGGCTACACCTTC
TRBJ1-5,few,NA,TRBV7-9,CASSLVRDGGSNQPQHF,TGTGCCAGCAGCTTAGTAAGGGATGGTGGAAGCAATCAGCCCCAGCATTTT
TRBJ1-5,NA,NA,TRBV20-1,CSARGTNQPQHF,TGCAGTGCTAGGGGCACGAACCAGCCCCAGCATTTT
TRBJ2-3,NA,TRBD2,TRBV5-1,CASSPRTSGSTDTQYF,TGCGCCAGCAGCCCACGGACTAGCGGAAGCACAGATACGCAGTATTTT
TRBJ2-2,NA,TRBD2,TRBV7-9,CASSPGLAGVTGELFF,TGTGCCAGCAGCCCGGGACTAGCGGGGGTCACCGGGGAGCTGTTTTTT
TRBJ2-7,NA,NA,TRBV7-9,CASTIVGTYEQYF,TGTGCCAGCACCATAGTTGGGACCTACGAGCAGTACTTC
TRBJ1-2,NA,NA,TRBV12-3/TRBV12-4,CASSISGVGYTF,TGTGCCAGCAGCATCTCAGGAGTTGGCTACACCTTC
TRBJ2-3,NA,NA,TRBV4-3,CASSQHSKRDTTDTQYF,TGCGCCAGCAGCCAACATTCAAAAAGGGACACCACAGATACGCAGTATTTT
TRBJ1-2,few,TRBD1,TRBV6-1,CASSEIQGGNYGYTF,TGTGCCAGCAGTGAAATACAGGGGGGGAACTATGGCTACACCTTC
TRBJ2-5,few,TRBD2,TRBV7-6,CASSGGGAGETQYF,TGTGCCAGCAGCGGCGGGGGGGCAGGAGAGACCCAGTACTTC
TRBJ1-5,NA,NA,TRBV19,CASSFVGQPQHF,TGTGCCAGTAGTTTCGTTGGTCAGCCCCAGCATTTT
TRBJ2-5,NA,TRBD2,TRBV20-1,CSARLAGATPLETQYF,TGCAGTGCTAGACTAGCGGGGGCTACCCCATTAGAGACCCAGTACTTC
TRBJ1-6,few,NA,TRBV6-2/TRBV6-3,CASDPSPRAGGSPLHF,TGTGCCAGCGACCCTTCTCCACGGGCCGGGGGTTCACCCCTCCACTTT
TRBJ1-1,once,TRBD1,TRBV6-1,CASGNRGSTEAFF,TGTGCCAGCGGAAACAGGGGGAGCACTGAAGCTTTCTTT
TRBJ2-7,NA,NA,TRBV3-1,CASSPHGWTVTYEQYF,TGTGCCAGCAGCCCCCACGGCTGGACGGTGACCTACGAGCAGTACTTC
TRBJ2-7,few,TRBD2,TRBV20-1,CSARVGGGAHEQYF,TGCAGTGCTAGAGTCGGCGGGGGGGCTCACGAGCAGTACTTC
TRBJ2-3,few,TRBD2,TRBV7-9,CASSSMGGADTQYF,TGTGCCAGCAGCTCGATGGGGGGGGCAGATACGCAGTATTTT
TRBJ2-1,NA,TRBD2,TRBV11-3,CASSLAGTSGGENNEQFF,TGTGCCAGCAGCTTAGCCGGGACTAGCGGGGGGGAAAACAATGAGCAGTTCTTC
TRBJ2-1,NA,NA,TRBV2,CASSTSLSSYNEQFF,TGTGCCAGCAGTACCAGCCTTAGCTCCTACAATGAGCAGTTCTTC